A selection of T cell receptor beta chains follows, all from one sample in a study of cytomegalovirus exposure and HLA in healthy donors. Using immunoSEQ multiplex PCR, the repertoire was profiled, and TCRdb retains in-frame clones only, with some absent. This sample has fewer than 130,000 clones, with around 80% found just once. The sample comprised PBMCs. All receptors derive from a woman aged 55-75 years in good health and CMV-seropositive. Each CDR3 is given with its conserved first and last residue. A D gene is named only where the DNA matches it firmly. Expanded clones get a size class; other rows say once, few or many, or leave the size out.

d_gene: TRBD1; abundance: -; j_gene: TRBJ2-1; v_gene: TRBV18; CDR3aa: CASSLTRTGGNYEQFF; CDR3nt: TGTGCCAGCTCACTAACCCGGACAGGGGGTAACTATGAGCAGTTCTTC
d_gene: TRBD2; abundance: -; j_gene: TRBJ2-1; v_gene: TRBV6-5; CDR3aa: CASRRTSGSYNEQFF; CDR3nt: TGTGCCAGCAGGCGGACTAGCGGGAGCTACAATGAGCAGTTCTTC
d_gene: TRBD1; abundance: -; j_gene: TRBJ2-5; v_gene: TRBV14; CDR3aa: CASSPRDRVETQYF; CDR3nt: TGTGCCAGCAGCCCTCGGGACAGGGTAGAGACCCAGTACTTC
d_gene: TRBD2; abundance: -; j_gene: TRBJ2-1; v_gene: TRBV6-5; CDR3aa: CASSQSGSSYNEQFF; CDR3nt: TGTGCCAGCAGTCAGAGCGGGAGCTCCTACAATGAGCAGTTCTTC
d_gene: -; abundance: -; j_gene: TRBJ1-4; v_gene: TRBV9; CDR3aa: CASSELAGRGKLFF; CDR3nt: TGTGCCAGCAGTGAGCTGGCGGGTAGAGGAAAACTGTTTTTT
d_gene: TRBD2; abundance: -; j_gene: TRBJ2-7; v_gene: TRBV28; CDR3aa: CASSFSLAGDEGRYEQYF; CDR3nt: TGTGCCAGCAGTTTCTCACTAGCGGGAGATGAGGGGCGATACGAGCAGTACTTC
d_gene: -; abundance: -; j_gene: TRBJ2-1; v_gene: TRBV4-1; CDR3aa: CASSQRGGTLHYEQFF; CDR3nt: TGCGCCAGCAGCCAAAGGGGCGGGACCTTACACTATGAGCAGTTCTTC
d_gene: -; abundance: -; j_gene: TRBJ1-2; v_gene: TRBV6-6; CDR3aa: CASSYRSGQRIYGYTF; CDR3nt: TGTGCCAGCAGTTACCGATCAGGACAGAGGATCTATGGCTACACCTTC
d_gene: TRBD2; abundance: -; j_gene: TRBJ2-7; v_gene: TRBV6-5; CDR3aa: CASSHYRGGLGEQYF; CDR3nt: TGTGCCAGCAGCCACTACCGGGGGGGATTGGGCGAGCAGTACTTC
d_gene: -; abundance: -; j_gene: TRBJ2-7; v_gene: TRBV12-5; CDR3aa: CASGLVAGGEQYF; CDR3nt: TGTGCTAGTGGTTTGGTAGCTGGAGGCGAGCAGTACTTC
d_gene: -; abundance: -; j_gene: TRBJ2-5; v_gene: TRBV28; CDR3aa: CASSLFGSQETQYF; CDR3nt: TGTGCCAGCAGTTTATTTGGGAGCCAAGAGACCCAGTACTTC
d_gene: -; abundance: -; j_gene: TRBJ2-1; v_gene: TRBV30; CDR3aa: CAWSPGLANEQFF; CDR3nt: TGTGCCTGGAGTCCCGGGTTAGCTAATGAGCAGTTCTTC
d_gene: TRBD2; abundance: -; j_gene: TRBJ2-7; v_gene: TRBV10-1; CDR3aa: CASTGLAGDEQYF; CDR3nt: TGCGCCAGCACCGGACTAGCGGGAGACGAGCAGTACTTC
d_gene: -; abundance: -; j_gene: TRBJ2-7; v_gene: TRBV5-1; CDR3aa: CATRVLEGESYEQYF; CDR3nt: TGCGCCACCCGAGTACTCGAGGGCGAATCCTACGAGCAGTACTTC
d_gene: TRBD1; abundance: -; j_gene: TRBJ1-1; v_gene: TRBV7-8; CDR3aa: CASSGTGSTEAFF; CDR3nt: TGTGCCAGCAGCGGGACAGGGAGCACTGAAGCTTTCTTT
d_gene: -; abundance: once; j_gene: TRBJ2-2; v_gene: TRBV21-1; CDR3aa: CARAWTSGRRRHTGELFF; CDR3nt: TGTGCCAGGGCCTGGACTAGCGGGAGACGGCGTCACACCGGGGAGCTGTTTTTT
d_gene: -; abundance: few; j_gene: TRBJ2-3; v_gene: TRBV4-2; CDR3aa: CASSQESRGTSTDTQYF; CDR3nt: TGTGCCAGCAGCCAAGAAAGTCGAGGGACTAGCACAGATACGCAGTATTTT
d_gene: -; abundance: -; j_gene: TRBJ1-1; v_gene: TRBV4-1; CDR3aa: CASSQPLEGRENTEAFF; CDR3nt: TGCGCCAGCAGCCAACCGCTGGAGGGCAGGGAGAACACTGAGGCTTTCTTT
d_gene: -; abundance: -; j_gene: TRBJ1-1; v_gene: TRBV18; CDR3aa: CASSPGQNTEAFF; CDR3nt: TGTGCCAGCTCACCTGGGCAGAACACTGAAGCTTTCTTT
d_gene: TRBD2; abundance: -; j_gene: TRBJ2-7; v_gene: TRBV9; CDR3aa: CASSVGGTSGSYEQYF; CDR3nt: TGTGCCAGCAGCGTAGGAGGGACTAGCGGGTCCTACGAGCAGTACTTC
d_gene: TRBD1; abundance: -; j_gene: TRBJ2-7; v_gene: TRBV27; CDR3aa: CASSPTGVNEQYF; CDR3nt: TGTGCCAGCAGTCCGACAGGGGTCAACGAGCAGTACTTC
d_gene: -; abundance: -; j_gene: TRBJ1-3; v_gene: TRBV28; CDR3aa: CASSSAANTAGNTIYF; CDR3nt: TGTGCCAGCAGCTCCGCCGCCAACACAGCAGGAAACACCATATATTTT
d_gene: TRBD1; abundance: once; j_gene: TRBJ2-7; v_gene: TRBV19; CDR3aa: CASSGTADEQYF; CDR3nt: TGTGCCAGTAGCGGGACAGCCGACGAGCAGTACTTC
d_gene: -; abundance: few; j_gene: TRBJ2-2; v_gene: TRBV7-3; CDR3aa: CASSWTQGTGELFF; CDR3nt: TGTGCCAGCAGCTGGACTCAAGGAACCGGGGAGCTGTTTTTT
d_gene: -; abundance: few; j_gene: TRBJ2-7; v_gene: TRBV6-1; CDR3aa: CASSRDKSSYEQYF; CDR3nt: TGTGCCAGCAGTAGAGACAAAAGCTCCTACGAGCAGTACTTC
d_gene: -; abundance: -; j_gene: TRBJ2-1; v_gene: TRBV27; CDR3aa: CASTKGRSSYNEQFF; CDR3nt: TGTGCCAGCACAAAGGGGAGGAGCTCCTACAATGAGCAGTTCTTC
d_gene: TRBD2; abundance: -; j_gene: TRBJ2-1; v_gene: TRBV7-2; CDR3aa: CASSPTTGLAFSSYNEQFF; CDR3nt: TGTGCCAGCAGCCCTACCACGGGACTAGCGTTTAGCTCCTACAATGAGCAGTTCTTC
d_gene: TRBD1; abundance: -; j_gene: TRBJ1-1; v_gene: TRBV28; CDR3aa: CASSATGGPNTEAFF; CDR3nt: TGTGCCAGCAGTGCGACAGGGGGCCCGAACACTGAAGCTTTCTTT
d_gene: -; abundance: -; j_gene: TRBJ1-2; v_gene: TRBV13; CDR3aa: CASSTGRGGYTF; CDR3nt: TGTGCCAGCAGCACCGGTCGGGGTGGCTACACCTTC
d_gene: TRBD1; abundance: -; j_gene: TRBJ1-5; v_gene: TRBV2; CDR3aa: CAKRATGTEDQPQHF; CDR3nt: TGTGCCAAACGAGCTACCGGGACAGAGGATCAGCCCCAGCATTTT
d_gene: -; abundance: once; j_gene: TRBJ2-1; v_gene: TRBV5-1; CDR3aa: CASSFHLPTGNEQFF; CDR3nt: TGCGCCAGCAGCTTTCACCTCCCGACGGGCAATGAGCAGTTCTTC
d_gene: TRBD2; abundance: -; j_gene: TRBJ2-3; v_gene: TRBV15; CDR3aa: CATRQAGALDTQYF; CDR3nt: TGTGCCACCAGGCAGGCGGGAGCGTTAGATACGCAGTATTTT
d_gene: TRBD2; abundance: -; j_gene: TRBJ2-3; v_gene: TRBV29-1; CDR3aa: CSVGTSSDTQYF; CDR3nt: TGCAGCGTGGGGACTAGCTCAGATACGCAGTATTTT
d_gene: -; abundance: few; j_gene: TRBJ2-7; v_gene: TRBV6-6; CDR3aa: CASSPRAGPAYEQYF; CDR3nt: TGTGCCAGCAGCCCCCGAGCGGGTCCGGCCTACGAGCAGTACTTC
d_gene: TRBD1; abundance: -; j_gene: TRBJ2-2; v_gene: TRBV23-1; CDR3aa: CASSQLGTGDSVDLNTGELFF; CDR3nt: TGCGCCAGCAGTCAATTGGGGACAGGGGATAGTGTGGATCTAAACACCGGGGAGCTGTTTTTT
d_gene: TRBD2; abundance: once; j_gene: TRBJ2-7; v_gene: TRBV5-1; CDR3aa: CASSPSPGLDPYEQYF; CDR3nt: TGCGCCAGCAGCCCCAGTCCGGGACTAGACCCCTACGAGCAGTACTTC
d_gene: TRBD2; abundance: -; j_gene: TRBJ2-6; v_gene: TRBV9; CDR3aa: CASSVGRIAGAGANVLTF; CDR3nt: TGTGCCAGCAGCGTAGGGCGAATAGCGGGAGCTGGGGCCAACGTCCTGACTTTC
d_gene: -; abundance: -; j_gene: TRBJ2-3; v_gene: TRBV9; CDR3aa: CASSPLSGNTDTQYF; CDR3nt: TGTGCCAGCAGCCCACTGTCGGGGAACACAGATACGCAGTATTTT
d_gene: TRBD1; abundance: -; j_gene: TRBJ1-4; v_gene: TRBV28; CDR3aa: CASRQGQSREKLFF; CDR3nt: TGTGCCAGCCGTCAGGGACAGAGCCGAGAAAAACTGTTTTTT
d_gene: -; abundance: few; j_gene: TRBJ2-7; v_gene: TRBV2; CDR3aa: CASRRYREQYF; CDR3nt: TGTGCCAGCCGCAGATATCGCGAGCAGTACTTC
d_gene: TRBD2; abundance: -; j_gene: TRBJ2-1; v_gene: TRBV5-4; CDR3aa: CASSLLNLAGGSEQFF; CDR3nt: TGTGCCAGCAGCTTGCTAAATTTAGCGGGAGGGAGTGAGCAGTTCTTC
d_gene: -; abundance: -; j_gene: TRBJ2-4; v_gene: TRBV5-4; CDR3aa: CASSPRNRAQAKNIQYF; CDR3nt: TGTGCCAGCAGCCCCCGTAACAGGGCGCAAGCCAAAAACATTCAGTACTTC
d_gene: -; abundance: once; j_gene: TRBJ2-5; v_gene: TRBV5-1; CDR3aa: CASSLVGWAGPETQYF; CDR3nt: TGCGCCAGCAGCTTGGTCGGGTGGGCGGGGCCGGAGACCCAGTACTTC
d_gene: -; abundance: -; j_gene: TRBJ1-1; v_gene: TRBV19; CDR3aa: CASSILGAREAFF; CDR3nt: TGTGCCAGTAGTATTTTGGGAGCGCGTGAAGCTTTCTTT
d_gene: -; abundance: -; j_gene: TRBJ1-1; v_gene: TRBV5-1; CDR3aa: CASSFSGAGRGPEAFF; CDR3nt: TGCGCCAGCAGCTTTTCGGGCGCGGGCAGGGGTCCTGAAGCTTTCTTT
d_gene: -; abundance: -; j_gene: TRBJ2-2; v_gene: TRBV19; CDR3aa: CASSLRGGGELFF; CDR3nt: TGTGCCAGTAGCCTCCGGGGTGGCGGGGAGCTGTTTTTT
d_gene: -; abundance: -; j_gene: TRBJ1-5; v_gene: TRBV5-8; CDR3aa: CASSLYGDQPQHF; CDR3nt: TGTGCCAGCAGCTTGTACGGGGATCAGCCCCAGCATTTT
d_gene: -; abundance: -; j_gene: TRBJ2-1; v_gene: TRBV5-4; CDR3aa: CASSLGQIYNEQFF; CDR3nt: TGTGCCAGCAGCTTGGGACAAATCTACAATGAGCAGTTCTTC
d_gene: -; abundance: -; j_gene: TRBJ2-1; v_gene: TRBV28; CDR3aa: CASSRSTGSYNEQFF; CDR3nt: TGTGCCAGCAGTCGATCGACAGGTTCCTACAATGAGCAGTTCTTC
d_gene: -; abundance: few; j_gene: TRBJ1-2; v_gene: TRBV16; CDR3aa: CASTRSGSVYGYTF; CDR3nt: TGTGCCAGCACCCGATCCGGGTCGGTTTATGGCTACACCTTC
d_gene: TRBD1; abundance: -; j_gene: TRBJ1-5; v_gene: TRBV2; CDR3aa: CASSYDRGNQPQHF; CDR3nt: TGTGCCAGCAGTTATGACAGGGGCAATCAGCCCCAGCATTTT
d_gene: -; abundance: -; j_gene: TRBJ1-4; v_gene: TRBV10-1; CDR3aa: CASSEALNEKLFF; CDR3nt: TGCGCCAGCAGTGAGGCGCTTAATGAAAAACTGTTTTTT
d_gene: TRBD2; abundance: -; j_gene: TRBJ2-7; v_gene: TRBV6-5; CDR3aa: CASSYSIAGMYEQYF; CDR3nt: TGTGCCAGCAGTTACTCTATAGCGGGCATGTACGAGCAGTACTTC
d_gene: TRBD1; abundance: -; j_gene: TRBJ2-6; v_gene: TRBV28; CDR3aa: CASSPIGQGKRSNVLTF; CDR3nt: TGTGCCAGCAGTCCAATTGGACAGGGTAAAAGGTCCAACGTCCTGACTTTC
d_gene: TRBD1; abundance: -; j_gene: TRBJ1-1; v_gene: TRBV19; CDR3aa: CASKQGMNTEAFF; CDR3nt: TGTGCCAGCAAACAGGGGATGAACACTGAAGCTTTCTTT
d_gene: -; abundance: -; j_gene: TRBJ1-2; v_gene: TRBV5-1; CDR3aa: CASSLRGLDYGYTF; CDR3nt: TGCGCCAGCAGCTTGCGGGGGTTGGACTATGGCTACACCTTC